This TCR beta chain appears in the sequencing data of a study of blood T cell repertoires in COVID-19. Study background: The United States, Italy and Spain provided the acute and convalescent COVID-19 samples. T cells, B-cell-depleted T cells, or PBMCs supplied cDNA or gDNA.

The length of the CDR3 is 15 residues. The V and J ends lost 0 bases and 7 bases respectively, with 11 bases between them. Germline-derived CDR1 and CDR2 are SGDLS and YYNGEE. The protocol was immunoSEQ multiplex PCR, while the TCRdb copy is restricted to in-frame clones and leaves out a portion. The data hold around 240,000 clones, with around 84% observed a single time. The chain carries TRBV9 and TRBJ1-6; D not certain. The sample was peripheral blood. This receptor was identified in a man aged 35-49 years with acute or convalescent COVID-19. The CDR3 is CASSVDGGGNSPLHF. In DNA form, the CDR3 reads TGTGCCAGCAGCGTAGATGGAGGCGGGAATTCACCCCTCCACTTT. Full variable domain (rest looked up from reference TRBV9 and TRBJ1-6): DSGVTQTPKHLITATGQRVTLRCSPRSGDLSVYWYQQSLDQGLQFLIQYYNGEERAKGNILERFSAQQFPDLHSELNLSSLELGDSALYFCASSVDGGGNSPLHFGNGTRLTVT.